This T cell receptor (beta chain) was recovered during a study of CD8+ T cells in alopecia areata. Study context: In an open-label trial, patients got 5 to 10 mg tofacitinib twice daily.

Trimming cost V 3 bases and J 4 bases, with 7 bases left between them. The CDR3 has 12 amino acids. Germline V lookup: CDR1 LGHNA, CDR2 YSLEER. RNA was extracted and reverse transcribed into cDNA as the sequencing template. Produced via immunoSEQ multiplex PCR; TCRdb's table is partial and in-frame only. Altogether roughly 250,000 clones are present, 60% being singletons, with the ten largest covering 0.93%. The sample's treatment: oral pan-JAK inhibitor, 5-10 mg twice daily. This TCR came from a human donor with alopecia areata. The source was CD4+ T cells sorted from blood, collected at week 52, from a patient treated with tofacitinib. The chain recombines TRBV4-3 with TRBJ2-7; D remains ambiguous. CDR3 DNA: TGCGCCAGCAGCCAGGGGATTTACGAGCAGTACTTC. This sequence encodes CASSQGIYEQYF.